These T cell receptor beta chains were read from a single sample in a study of T cells in tuberculosis. Measured with immunoSEQ multiplex PCR; TCRdb has only the in-frame clones, and not every one. Of 30,000 to 35,000 clones listed, 95% to 97% are singletons. Sequenced sample: PBMCs. These receptors were obtained from a donor aged 10-35 years with latent tuberculosis or without tuberculosis infection. Both conserved end residues are part of each CDR3. The D gene is left open where the match is weak. Clone size is not always given. Where it is, it says once, few, many or a class for expanded clones.

v_gene	d_gene	len	abundance	j_gene	CDR3aa	CDR3nt
TRBV7-7	-	13	-	TRBJ2-7	CASSPRAEAEQYF	TGTGCCAGCAGCCCGAGGGCAGAGGCCGAGCAGTACTTC
TRBV19	TRBD1	15	-	TRBJ1-2	CASRRTGSSVEGYTF	TGTGCCAGTAGGAGGACAGGGTCGTCAGTTGAGGGCTACACCTTC
TRBV12-5	-	16	-	TRBJ2-5	CASGLVLGGGGETQYF	TGTGCTAGTGGTTTGGTACTGGGAGGGGGGGGAGAGACCCAGTACTTC
TRBV12-5	-	16	-	TRBJ2-1	CASGLPGSSSYNEQFF	TGTGCTAGTGGTTTGCCTGGCTCAAGCTCCTACAATGAGCAGTTCTTC
TRBV6-1	-	14	-	TRBJ1-5	CASSETGYNQPQHF	TGTGCCAGCAGTGAAACAGGGTATAATCAGCCCCAGCATTTT
TRBV2	TRBD1	14	-	TRBJ2-7	CASILRQGGYEQYF	TGTGCCAGCATACTTCGACAGGGGGGTTACGAGCAGTACTTC
TRBV18	-	14	-	TRBJ2-7	CASSPDGQSYEQYF	TGTGCCAGCTCACCAGACGGACAAAGCTACGAGCAGTACTTC
TRBV18	-	13	-	TRBJ1-2	CASSPGRDSGYTF	TGTGCCAGCTCACCCGGCAGGGATAGTGGCTACACCTTC
TRBV5-4	-	17	few	TRBJ1-4	CASSLDGSHTWSGELFF	TGTGCCAGCAGCTTGGACGGCTCTCATACCTGGTCCGGGGAACTGTTTTTT
TRBV5-1	-	16	-	TRBJ2-5	CASSFITGTPPETQYF	TGCGCCAGCAGCTTTATTACCGGGACTCCCCCGGAGACCCAGTACTTC
TRBV2	TRBD1	18	-	TRBJ1-1	CASSAQQPRGQGFDEAFF	TGTGCCAGCAGCGCTCAACAACCCCGCGGACAGGGATTCGATGAAGCTTTCTTT
TRBV6-5	-	13	-	TRBJ1-1	CASSYGGRSEAFF	TGTGCCAGCAGTTACGGGGGGAGGTCTGAAGCTTTCTTT
TRBV19	TRBD1	15	-	TRBJ1-3	CASSISGTAGNTIYF	TGTGCCAGTAGTATTTCTGGGACAGCTGGAAACACCATATATTTT
TRBV4-1	TRBD2	17	-	TRBJ2-5	CASSQAGAGGPRETQYF	TGCGCCAGCAGCCAAGCCGGAGCGGGAGGGCCTCGAGAGACCCAGTACTTC